Given below is one T cell receptor beta chain in context. Its target is unknown. The study pooled second doses at about 4 or about 12 weeks. This record comes from a study of T cell responses to AZD1222 COVID-19 vaccine. Study-level points and caveats: Seropositive at baseline were only six or seven AZD1222 recipients.

Libraries were prepared by immunoSEQ multiplex PCR; TCRdb keeps only in-frame clonotypes and omits some of them. This sample carries around 130,000 clones, around 83% of them seen once, and the ten largest clones take roughly 3.1%. V gave up 3 bases and J gave up 3 bases; unmatched junction bases: 8. The CDR3 extends over 17 amino acids. Germline V gene data show CDR1 as SGDLS and CDR2 as YYNGEE. The V and J genes are TRBV9 and TRBJ2-3; 12 nucleotides match TRBD2. The specimen was peripheral blood, collected 28 days after the second AZD1222 dose. The sequence came from an adult who received the AZD1222 COVID-19 vaccine. This CDR3 reads CASSDASGGARTDTQYF. DNA for the CDR3: TGTGCCAGCAGCGACGCTAGCGGGGGGGCCCGGACAGATACGCAGTATTTT.